This TCR beta chain was obtained from a study of T cells in Graves' hyperthyroidism and ophthalmopathy. Germline V gene sequence: CDR1 SNHLY, CDR2 FYNNEI. This CDR3 spans 14 amino acids. TCR beta CDR3 sequences were amplified from RNA transcripts. With the HTBI primer set, the TCR CDR3 went through a first round of RT-PCR. From the multiplex PCR reads, TCRdb called clonotypes with MiXCR, one entry per CDR3 protein. The sample has about 700,000 distinct CDR3 sequences, about 45% seen once. Worth noting for this clonotype: Its ends do not fully match the called genes, so a read error is possible.

Diagnostic decisions used clinical symptoms, serum thyroxine and TRAb, thyroid ultrasound and orbital computed tomography. This sequence joins TRBV2 and TRBJ1-1; D is perhaps TRBD1 (6 bases). The sequencing sample was made of peripheral blood or thyroid tissue (not recorded which). The source of this sequence is an adult man with Graves' disease, either hyperthyroidism or ophthalmopathy (not recorded which). DNA for the CDR3: TGTGCCACCAGTGAATCGACAGGGAACACTGAAGCTTTCTTT. Its protein product is CATSESTGNTEAFF. The full variable domain, in which reference TRBV2 and TRBJ1-1 provide the parts outside the CDR3, is EPEVTQTPSHQVTQMGQEVILRCVPISNHLYFYWYRQILGQKVEFLVSFYNNEISEKSEIFDDQFSVERPDGSNFTLKIRSTKLEDSAMYFCATSESTGNTEAFFGQGTRLTVV.